The subject of this entry is one T cell receptor (beta chain). Its antigen is still unknown. Base qualities are not provided; no much larger clone lies one nucleotide away. A patient counted as having stable Graves' hyperthyroidism if no progression to ophthalmopathy occurred over 18 months of follow-up. Hyperthyroidism patients were newly diagnosed, had a disease duration of under 2 months, and were aged 18 to 65 years. Exclusion was applied to patients with uncontrolled infections, other autoimmune diseases, pregnancy or lactation. Diagnoses were established on the basis of clinical symptoms, serum thyroxine and TRAb, thyroid ultrasound, and orbital computed tomography. PBMCs were isolated from about 10 ml of fresh peripheral blood by Ficoll-Paque density gradient centrifugation. Total RNA was extracted with Trizol reagent, and quality was checked on an Agilent 2100 Bioanalyzer. TCR beta CDR3 regions were amplified from RNA transcripts. For the first round of RT-PCR on the TCR CDR3, the HTBI primer set was used together with the Qiagen OneStep RT-PCR kit. The libraries were constructed in a second round of multiplex PCR and then size-selected and purified. Sequencing of the libraries was done on an Illumina HiSeq2000 using paired-end 100 bp reads. Per the original workflow: SOAPnuke was used to process the raw data, removing reads that contained adapters or uncalled bases, had a mean Phred below 15, or lacked an exact match to the constant primer or identifier. COPE v1.2.5 was used to merge high-quality paired reads, and clonotypes were defined as unique nucleotide sequences. MiTCR v1.1 was used to align clonotypes to the IMGT TRBV, TRBD and TRBJ reference segments. Analysis was restricted to V-J combinations with a frequency above 0.0001, which covered about 99% of repertoires. A TCS score was defined as the ratio between F50 (clonal expansion) and ExV (chaos), using BLOSUM62-based TCRdist between CDR3 peptides within each V-J. Welch's t-statistics and random forest reduced 450 to 600 V-J features to 13, which were used in a naive Bayes classifier (R e1071). The public reads were run again by TCRdb, first through fastp at Q25 and then through MiXCR, and only productive beta chains were kept. Rows are combined by CDR3 protein, so each entry shows the most common genes and DNA. TCRdb's processing, not the authors' own work, is the source of the V and J calls. This sample comprises about 380,000 distinct CDR3 sequences, 14% of them detected only once. The ten largest clones take up approximately 10% of the sample.

This sample stems from a study of T cells in Graves' hyperthyroidism and ophthalmopathy (dated by TCRdb to between 2018 and 2021). Study-level background: Peripheral blood was sampled at the time of initial diagnosis, prior to any treatment. To identify distinguishing TCR V-J signatures, a discovery cohort of some 99 patients was used, comprising approximately 40 with Graves' ophthalmopathy and some 60 with stable Graves' hyperthyroidism. Prospective prediction of ophthalmopathy was tested in an independent validation cohort of about 19 hyperthyroidism patients and 17 patients who later progressed to ophthalmopathy. The 100 discovery patients were randomly divided into training and test sets at a 7:3 ratio. The study also compared thyroid tissue and blood T-cell repertoires from roughly 6 Graves' hyperthyroidism patients. Once sampling was done, hyperthyroidism patients were given methimazole at a starting dose of 30 mg daily, whereas ophthalmopathy patients were given high-dose intravenous methylprednisolone. According to the paper, TCR Vbeta CDR3 sequencing was carried out on about 140 peripheral blood samples, which came from under 50 ophthalmopathy, under 80 hyperthyroidism and around 17 progressor patients. The research as a whole found: Ophthalmopathy was separated from stable hyperthyroidism by a 13 V-J signature model, with about 88% sensitivity and about 81% specificity obtained in cross-validation and 80%/75% obtained in testing. In validation, the model predicted progression to ophthalmopathy with approximately 70% sensitivity and approximately 72% specificity, a median of 6.5 months before onset. Blood samples also contained most of the expanded thyroid clonotypes (frequency above 0.001), which suggests that blood repertoires may reflect thyroid immune responses. Sample size was not statistically predetermined, and blinding of investigators to group allocation was not performed.

Reading from cysteine to phenylalanine, the CDR3 counts 14 amino acids. The only DNA kept is the CDR3, 42 bases in frame from the first base. CDR1 and CDR2 are read off the germline V gene as KGHDR and SFDVKD. V is clipped by 10 bases and J by 0 bases, and the sequence between their germline boundaries is 14 bases long. The rearranged chain carries TRBV24-1 and TRBJ2-5, with the D gene call left open. The receptor comes from a woman aged 60-75 years with Graves' hyperthyroidism. Sample: blood. This receptor has the CDR3 CATAPGWDQETQYF. At the DNA level, the sequence is TGTGCCACTGCCCCAGGCTGGGACCAAGAGACCCAGTACTTC.